A single sample is the source of the 18 T cell receptor beta chains below, sequenced in a study of regulatory T cells in long-lasting Graves disease. Relying on iRepertoire HTBI primers and Arm-PCR of CDR3 regions, the team built TCR beta libraries. TCRdb reprocessed the multiplex PCR reads with MiXCR, giving one entry per CDR3 protein. The data show a few hundred thousand distinct CDR3 sequences, 20% to 25% seen once. Noted time point: persistent/refractory GD, antithyroid drugs over 5 years with positive TRAb. The authors made the TCR library using RNA they extracted from PBMCs. The starting material was peripheral blood mononuclear cells (PBMCs), obtained when the disease was refractory, from a patient treated with antithyroid drugs. These receptors originate from a female donor with Graves disease.

At least ten counts were recorded for this clonotype. V and J are TRBV10-3 and TRBJ2-7; perhaps D is TRBD1 or TRBD2 (5 bases each). The germline CDR1 and CDR2 sequences are ENHRY and SYGVKD. This CDR3 spans 13 amino acids. Trimming took off 5 bases at V and 0 bases at J, with 8 bases between the two ends. The CDR3 is CAISSGSSYEQYF. In nucleotides, the CDR3 is TGTGCCATCAGTTCAGGGAGCTCCTACGAGCAGTACTTC.

This chain uses TRBV5-1 with TRBJ2-5, with 9 bases fitting TRBD2. The CDR3 sequence is 15 residues long. Trimming cost V 0 bases and J 9 bases; bases outside gene matches: 9. Germline V CDR1 and CDR2: SGHRS, YFSETQ. The CDR3 protein is CASSLDSGRLGSQYF. The CDR3 DNA is TGCGCCAGCAGCTTGGATAGCGGGAGATTAGGTTCCCAGTACTTC.

The table lists this clonotype with many counts. V is TRBV20-1 and J is TRBJ2-5; D gene ambiguous. V lost 0 bases and J lost 5, with 4 bases in between. The germline V gene encodes CDR1 DFQATT and CDR2 SNEGSKA (reference sequence). The CDR3 is made up of 11 amino acids. In nucleotides, the CDR3 is TGCAGTGCTAGAGATCGGGAGACCCAGTACTTC. Encoded protein: CSARDRETQYF.

CDR3 protein: CASGTGQRNTGELFF. Here the CDR3 DNA reads TGTGCCAGCGGGACCGGACAACGGAACACCGGGGAGCTGTTTTTT. This chain connects TRBV2 to TRBJ2-2; D is perhaps TRBD1 or TRBD2 (5 bases each). Trimming stripped 8 bases from V and 1 base from J, with 14 bases between. This CDR3 has 15 amino acids. Germline CDR1 is SNHLY and CDR2 is FYNNEI.

This clonotype ranks as medium-sized. The chain links TRBV2 to TRBJ1-1; 8 positions match TRBD1. With 5 bases clipped from V and 4 bases from J, the junction kept 3 bases outside the gene matches. CDR3 size: 13 residues. Germline CDR1 and CDR2: SNHLY and FYNNEI. DNA of the CDR3: TGTGCCAGCAGTACCGACAGGGGCACTGAAGCTTTCTTT. Translation: CASSTDRGTEAFF.

This clonotype has more than one count but fewer than ten. The CDR3 here is CSVEPRRSSGGGGAGELFF. CDR3 bases: TGCAGCGTTGAACCCCGCCGGAGTAGCGGCGGAGGTGGGGCCGGGGAGCTGTTTTTT. V gene TRBV29-1 combines with J gene TRBJ2-2; D is possibly TRBD2 (6 bases). Looked up from germline, CDR1 is SQVTM and CDR2 is ANQGSEA. Deletions cut 2 bases from V and 6 bases from J, with 28 bases between. The CDR3 has 19 residues.

The chain recombines TRBV24-1 with TRBJ2-2; no reliable D call. Germline V gene sequence: CDR1 KGHDR, CDR2 SFDVKD. This CDR3 is built from 15 residues. V lost 4 bases and J 1 base, leaving 9 bases between the germline ends. The CDR3 nucleotides read TGTGCCACCAGTGACCCGACACGGAACACCGGGGAGCTGTTTTTT. Translating it yields CATSDPTRNTGELFF.

The chain is built from TRBV19 and TRBJ2-5, with 8 bases fitting TRBD1. Germline trimming cut 9 bases from V and 2 bases from J; bases unmatched to any gene: 2. The CDR3 sequence is 12 residues long. The germline CDR1 and CDR2 sequences are LNHDA and SQIVND (reference sequence). CDR3 nucleotide sequence: TGTGCCAGCGGGGACAGGCAAGAGACCCAGTACTTC. It is translated as CASGDRQETQYF.

The chain joins TRBV24-1 to TRBJ2-1, with 7 nucleotides matching TRBD2. Germline CDR1 reads KGHDR; CDR2 reads SFDVKD. This CDR3 contains 12 residues. V was pared by 11 bases and J by 10 bases, with 10 bases of the junction left unmatched. This CDR3 reads CASSWGGREQFF. CDR3 bases: TGTGCCAGCTCATGGGGGGGTCGAGAGCAGTTCTTC.

The chain couples TRBV11-2 to TRBJ2-3; tentative D call: TRBD2 (5 bases). The ends were cut back, 1 base at V and 0 bases at J, with 14 bases in the middle. The CDR3 contains 17 residues. CDR1 is SGHAT and CDR2 is FQNNGV in the germline V gene. The CDR3 sequence: CASSLASHRYSTDTQYF. The CDR3 DNA follows: TGTGCCAGCAGCTTAGCTAGCCACCGGTATAGCACAGATACGCAGTATTTT.

This chain connects TRBV29-1 to TRBJ2-1; a possible D gene is TRBD2 (6 bases). The germline gives CDR1 SQVTM, CDR2 ANQGSEA. The length of the CDR3 is 15 residues. Trimming left V 1 base short and J 5 bases short, with 15 bases between. The CDR3 region has the DNA TGCAGCGTTGAAGGATGGGGGGAGCATCACAATGAGCAGTTCTTC. Translation gives CSVEGWGEHHNEQFF.

Many counts were recorded for this clonotype. The V gene is TRBV6-2 or TRBV6-3, the J gene TRBJ2-7; D might be TRBD1 or TRBD2, each matching 5 bases. Germline CDR1 is MNHEY and CDR2 is SVGEGT. V dropped 2 bases and J dropped 0 bases, with 8 bases sitting between them. The CDR3 extends over 14 amino acids. CDR3 DNA sequence: TGTGCCAGCAGTTACCGTGGGGGCTCCTACGAGCAGTACTTC. It yields the protein CASSYRGGSYEQYF.

Only a few counts were recorded for this clonotype. The chain carries TRBV19 and TRBJ1-1, with 10 bases fitting TRBD1. The CDR3 is 12 amino acids. Per the germline V gene, CDR1 is LNHDA and CDR2 is SQIVND (reference sequence). Trimming cost V 8 bases and J 8 bases; bases outside gene matches: 5. CDR3 DNA sequence: TGTGCCAGTCGGACAGGGGGGATGGAAGCTTTCTTT. Translation gives CASRTGGMEAFF.

A word on this clonotype: At one boundary the junction diverges from the germline segment, which might be a read error. This chain links TRBV27 with TRBJ2-7, with D possibly called TRBD1 or TRBD2 (5 bases each). The CDR3 extends over 17 amino acids. The germline V gene encodes CDR1 MNHEY and CDR2 SMNVEV (reference sequence). CDR3 in amino acids: CASSLLGLEGFSFEQYF. The CDR3 nucleotides are TGTGCCAGCAGTCTTTTGGGGTTAGAGGGGTTTTCCTTCGAGCAGTACTTC.

On this clonotype itself: This may stem from a read error, because a much larger clone lies one nucleotide away. V gene TRBV28 combines with J gene TRBJ2-7; 8 nucleotides align to TRBD1. The CDR3 has 15 amino acids. CDR1 MDHEN and CDR2 SYDVKM come from the germline V gene. The CDR3 sequence is CASGLFQGAAYEQYF. CDR3 coding DNA: TGTGCCAGCGGTTTATTCCAGGGGGCAGCCTACGAGCAGTACTTC.

V and J are TRBV6-1 and TRBJ2-7; D unclear. Between the trimmed V and J ends, which lost 8 bases and 2 bases, there was a span of 10 bases. The CDR3 has 12 amino acids. Germline V gene sequence: CDR1 MNHNS, CDR2 SASEGT. The CDR3 sequence: CASAPSPYEQYF. The CDR3 DNA sequence: TGTGCCAGCGCCCCCTCACCCTACGAGCAGTACTTC.

This clonotype has only one observation. The chain is built from TRBV30 and TRBJ1-5; D might be TRBD1 (5 bases). V was trimmed by 3 bases and J by 2 bases, leaving 8 bases between them. The CDR3 is made up of 13 amino acids. Germline CDR1 is GTSNPN and CDR2 is SVGIG (reference sequence). The CDR3 spells CAWSPRGNQPQHF. CDR3 in DNA: TGTGCCTGGAGCCCCAGGGGCAATCAGCCCCAGCATTTT.

A note on this clonotype: One base away lies a much larger clone, so this may be a sequencing read error. This chain links TRBV24-1 with TRBJ1-1; the D gene is possibly TRBD1 (6 bases). Per germline, CDR1 KGHDR and CDR2 SFDVKD. This CDR3 contains 13 residues. CDR3 protein: CAISEGGNTEAFF. Written as DNA, the CDR3 is TGTGCCATCAGTGAGGGGGGAAACACTGAAGCTTTCTTT.